These 24 T cell receptor beta chains came from one sample sequenced in a study of esophageal squamous cell carcinoma under preoperative chemotherapy. Stated time point: after preoperative PTX-NDP chemotherapy. Using its own MiXCR run on the PCR reads, TCRdb lists one record per CDR3 protein. The sample lists over 25,000 distinct CDR3 sequences; around 50% were seen once. The specimen was collected from a patient given preoperative chemotherapy. The receptor source for this set is a human donor with esophageal squamous cell carcinoma. The donor label of this sample is uncertain.

This clonotype is labeled as medium-sized. The V call is TRBV27, the J call TRBJ2-1; D is ambiguous. CDR1 MNHEY and CDR2 SMNVEV come from the germline V gene (reference sequence). The germline V and J ends were trimmed by 6 bases and 9 bases, with 9 bases remaining between them. The CDR3 is 11 residues long. The DNA of the CDR3 is TGTGCCAGCAGCTCCTTGCGTGAGCAGTTCTTC. Amino acids: CASSSLREQFF.

On this clonotype: A clone one base away is much larger, so this may be a read error. Without the conserved terminal phenylalanine or tryptophan, this CDR3 likely stems from a read error. V is TRBV7-6 and J is TRBJ2-5; 9 bases match TRBD1. Matching the DNA end better, TRBJ2-7 makes the J call doubtful. CDR3 length: 13 residues. Germline V gene lookup returns CDR1 SGHVS and CDR2 FNYEAQ. The DNA of the CDR3 is TGTGCCAGCAGCTTTGGGACAGGGTTCGAGCAGTACTCC. Its translation: CASSFGTGFEQYS.

This clonotype came up many times. V usage is TRBV7-2 and J usage is TRBJ2-5; weak D call: TRBD2 (6 bases). The DNA end favors TRBJ2-7, so the J call may be wrong. This CDR3 contains 13 residues. CDR1 and CDR2 (germline): SGHTA, FQGNSA. CDR3 in DNA: TGTGCCAGCAGCTTAGGGGGGGACTACGAGCAGTACTTC. It translates to CASSLGGDYEQYF.

Worth noting for this clonotype: In this CDR3 the conserved last residue, phenylalanine or tryptophan, is missing, so a read error is likely. The rearrangement uses TRBV7-6 and TRBJ2-5; 10 bases agree with TRBD2. This CDR3 spans 16 amino acids. V dropped 0 bases and J dropped 9; count of bases not matched to a gene: 10. CDR1 is SGHVS, CDR2 FNYEAQ, per germline. The CDR3 protein is CASSLAIVAGGASQYL. DNA of the CDR3: TGTGCCAGCAGCTTAGCCATTGTAGCGGGGGGAGCGTCCCAGTACTTG.

J is TRBJ1-1 and V is TRBV12-3 or TRBV12-4; D ambiguous. V dropped 3 bases and J dropped 5 bases, with 10 bases sitting between them. This CDR3 is 13 amino acids long. The CDR3 DNA reads as TGTGCCAGCAGTTTGACGACACTAACTGAAGCTTTCTTT. Amino acid sequence: CASSLTTLTEAFF.

To note about this clonotype: One end of the junction is discordant with germline, which a read error may explain. As DNA, the CDR3 is TGTGCCAGCAGGCGCCTAGGGGGTGCGAGCACAGGTACGCAGTATTTT. The encoded protein is CASRRLGGASTGTQYF. The J gene is TRBJ2-3, the V gene TRBV7-8; tentatively, D is TRBD1 (6 bases). The germline CDR1 and CDR2 sequences are SGHVS and FQNEAQ. This CDR3 comprises 16 residues.

Many counts were recorded for this clonotype. The chain links TRBV27 to TRBJ2-2; D is uncertain. The length of the CDR3 is 13 residues. Between the trimmed V and J ends, which lost 6 bases and 6 bases, there was a span of 11 bases. Germline CDR1 MNHEY, CDR2 SMNVEV (reference sequence). The CDR3 loop reads CASRPTLPGELFF. CDR3 nucleotide sequence: TGTGCCAGCAGACCCACCCTCCCCGGGGAGCTGTTTTTT.

A word on this clonotype: This CDR3 fails to terminate in the conserved phenylalanine or tryptophan, so it likely reflects a read error. The DNA is omitted, as the CDR3 cannot be located on it reliably, and the CDR3 follows TCRdb's listing. The chain uses TRBV7-9 and TRBJ2-5; the table assigns TRBD1, which was not confirmed against the DNA. A total of 14 residues make up the CDR3, ends included. Germline lookup yields CDR1 SEHNR and CDR2 FQNEAQ (reference sequence). CDR3 loop: CASGFGRGPATQFS.

The chain has TRBV7-9 and TRBJ2-5; D gene ambiguous. TRBJ2-3 matches the DNA end more closely, so the J call is doubtful. From germline, CDR1 is SEHNR and CDR2 FQNEAQ (reference sequence). This CDR3 has 15 residues. The CDR3 nucleotides read TGTGCCAGCGGCCCCGTAGAAACTAACCAAGATACGCAGTATTTT. Protein product: CASGPVETNQDTQYF.

The chain links TRBV7-8 to TRBJ2-3; D possibly matches TRBD1 or TRBD2 (6 bases each). The CDR3 has 15 amino acids. Trimming removed 1 base from V and 12 bases from J, with 20 bases in between. Germline CDR1 SGHVS, CDR2 FQNEAQ. The CDR3 DNA sequence: TGTGCCAGCAGCTTAGTCGGGGGCGGCCAAGAGACCCAGTATTTT. Its translation is CASSLVGGGQETQYF.

This clonotype was observed many times. The genes are TRBV7-9 and TRBJ2-5; TRBD2 matches 7 bases. This CDR3 has 15 residues. Germline V gene lookup returns CDR1 SEHNR and CDR2 FQNEAQ (reference sequence). The V gene end was trimmed by 4 bases and the J gene end by 1 base; junction bases not matched to a gene: 6. Here the CDR3 DNA reads TGTGCCAGCAGCTCCCAAAGCGGGGTCCAAGAGACCCAGTACTTC. Translation gives CASSSQSGVQETQYF.

The rearrangement links TRBV7-8 to TRBJ2-3; D remains unclear. This CDR3 region has 16 residues. Trimming removed 1 base at V and 10 bases at J, with 21 bases between. The germline V gene has CDR1 SGHVS and CDR2 FQNEAQ. In DNA, the CDR3 is TGTGCCAGCAGCTTAGGTACGCCTGTGGGCACCGATGCGCAGTATTTT. It yields the protein CASSLGTPVGTDAQYF.

With respect to this clonotype: Lacking the conserved final phenylalanine or tryptophan, this CDR3 likely reflects a read error. The rearrangement joins TRBV7-7 to TRBJ2-5; 11 positions agree with TRBD2. TRBJ2-1 matches the DNA end more closely, so the J call is doubtful. The CDR3 contains 16 residues. Germline V gene data show CDR1 as SSHAT and CDR2 as FNYEAQ (reference sequence). The CDR3 region has the DNA TGTGCTAGCAGCTCGCTAGCGGGGGGCTTGGAAGAGACCCAGTTCTCG. It yields the protein CASSSLAGGLEETQFS.

The chain carries TRBV28 and TRBJ2-1; D possibly corresponds to TRBD2 (6 bases). The J call is in doubt because the DNA end fits TRBJ2-7 better. CDR1 is MDHEN and CDR2 is SYDVKM in the germline V gene. The CDR3 spans 14 residues. The CDR3 bases are TGTGCCAGCAGTTTGGGGGGAGGAATATACGAGCAGTACTTC. Protein: CASSLGGGIYEQYF.

This clonotype was recorded many times. The V and J genes are TRBV7-2 and TRBJ1-4, with 7 bases aligning to TRBD1. CDR1 and CDR2 (germline): SGHTA, FQGNSA. With 8 bases clipped from V and 4 bases from J, the junction kept 7 bases outside the gene matches. This CDR3 region has 14 residues. CDR3 nucleotides: TGTGCCAGCGGACCGACAGGGAGTAATGAAAAACTGTTTTTT. It yields the protein CASGPTGSNEKLFF. Supplemented by reference TRBV7-2 and TRBJ1-4, the full variable domain reads GAGVSQSPSNKVTEKGKDVELRCDPISGHTALYWYRQSLGQGLEFLIYFQGNSAPDKSGLPSDRFSAERTGGSVSTLTIQRTQQEDSAVYLCASGPTGSNEKLFFGSGTQLSVL.

This clonotype ranks as medium-sized (0.01 to 0.1%). CDR3 DNA sequence: TGTGCCAGCAGTCTTGGTGGGGGGGCCGGAGATACGCAGTATTTT. Amino acids: CASSLGGGAGDTQYF. V is TRBV6-4 and J is TRBJ2-3, with D possibly matching TRBD2 (7 bases). V shed 5 bases and J shed 5 bases, with 17 bases lying between them. The CDR3 is 15 amino acids. Looked up from germline, CDR1 is MRHNA and CDR2 is SNTAGT.

This clonotype was observed a handful of times. This chain joins TRBV7-9 and TRBJ2-5; 7 bases are shared with TRBD2. The better agreement between TRBJ2-7 and the DNA end casts doubt on the J call. The CDR3 consists of 16 residues. Germline V gene data show CDR1 as SEHNR and CDR2 as FQNEAQ (reference sequence). This CDR3 reads CASSLARASGTYEQYF. DNA of the CDR3: TGTGCCAGCAGCTTAGCGCGGGCGAGCGGGACCTACGAGCAGTACTTC.

A word on this clonotype: One end of the junction does not line up with germline, which may come from a read error. The chain couples TRBV7-8 to TRBJ2-3, with D possibly being TRBD2 (6 bases). The CDR3 runs to 16 residues. Looked up from germline, CDR1 is SGHVS and CDR2 is FQNEAQ. CDR3 nucleotides: TGTGCCAGCAGCAACCTAGCGCTGGGGCCCGGAGATATGCAGTATTTT. Its protein product is CASSNLALGPGDMQYF.

The chain combines TRBV7-2 with TRBJ2-7, with 11 bases that match TRBD2. There are 20 residues in the CDR3. The V and J ends lost 1 base and 6 bases, in that order; junction bases with no gene match: 20. CDR1 SGHTA and CDR2 FQGNSA come from the germline V gene. The CDR3 nucleotides read TGTGCCAGCAGCTTAGATTTTGGGCCCATAGCGGGAGGGCGGGCGGGCGAGCAGTACTTC. Protein sequence: CASSLDFGPIAGGRAGEQYF. Together with reference TRBV7-2 and TRBJ2-7, the CDR3 gives the full variable domain: GAGVSQSPSNKVTEKGKDVELRCDPISGHTALYWYRQSLGQGLEFLIYFQGNSAPDKSGLPSDRFSAERTGGSVSTLTIQRTQQEDSAVYLCASSLDFGPIAGGRAGEQYFGPGTRLTVT.

CDR3 residues: CASSQTGVAGYTF. The CDR3 bases are TGTGCCAGCAGCCAAACAGGGGTAGCTGGCTACACCTTC. V and J are TRBV11-2 and TRBJ1-2; 7 bases are shared with TRBD1. Germline assignment: CDR1 SGHAT and CDR2 FQNNGV. Germline trimming cut 5 bases from V and 7 bases from J; bases unmatched to any gene: 7. The CDR3 has 13 amino acids.

Note on this clonotype: Just one base apart from a much larger clone, this may be a read error. The V gene is TRBV11-3, the J gene TRBJ2-1, with D uncertain. V was shortened by 0 bases and J by 13 bases, with 28 bases between the two germline ends. The length of the CDR3 is 18 residues. From germline, CDR1 is SGHNT and CDR2 YENEEA. In nucleotides, the CDR3 is TGTGCCAGCAGCTTAGATCTTGGCCAGTCTAAAGCCAAAAACATTCAGTTCTTC. Translating gives CASSLDLGQSKAKNIQFF.

The genes are TRBV7-2 and TRBJ2-3; D assignment may be TRBD1 or TRBD2 (7 bases each). Per germline, CDR1 SGHTA and CDR2 FQGNSA. Trimming took off 5 bases at V and 12 bases at J, with 36 bases between the two ends. The CDR3 spans 19 residues. The CDR3 loop reads CASSQCRTRGLRSKDIQYF. The CDR3 bases are TGTGCCAGCAGCCAGTGCCGGACTAGGGGGCTGCGAAGCAAAGACATTCAGTATTTT. The variable domain in full, with the rest retrieved from reference TRBV7-2 and TRBJ2-3, is GAGVSQSPSNKVTEKGKDVELRCDPISGHTALYWYRQSLGQGLEFLIYFQGNSAPDKSGLPSDRFSAERTGGSVSTLTIQRTQQEDSAVYLCASSQCRTRGLRSKDIQYFGPGTRLTVL.

This sequence joins TRBV28 and TRBJ2-2, with D unresolved. This CDR3 has 14 amino acids. Germline loops: CDR1 MDHEN, CDR2 SYDVKM. Trimming stripped 10 bases from V and 2 bases from J, with 14 bases between. CDR3 region: CATTRLVNTGELFF. CDR3 DNA sequence: TGTGCCACCACCAGACTTGTAAACACCGGGGAGCTGTTTTTT. Full variable domain (outside the CDR3, taken from reference TRBV28 and TRBJ2-2): DVKVTQSSRYLVKRTGEKVFLECVQDMDHENMFWYRQDPGLGLRLIYFSYDVKMKEKGDIPEGYSVSREKKERFSLILESASTNQTSMYLCATTRLVNTGELFFGEGSRLTVL.

Concerning this clonotype: The junction does not match germline at one end; this may be a read error. V gene TRBV7-8 combines with J gene TRBJ2-3; TRBD2 is a possible D gene (6 bases). The CDR3 sequence is 15 residues long. CDR1 SGHVS and CDR2 FQNEAQ come from the germline V gene. The CDR3 DNA reads as TGTGCCAGCAGCTTGGGGCTGGGAGGCAAAGATACTCAGTATTTC. Its protein product is CASSLGLGGKDTQYF.